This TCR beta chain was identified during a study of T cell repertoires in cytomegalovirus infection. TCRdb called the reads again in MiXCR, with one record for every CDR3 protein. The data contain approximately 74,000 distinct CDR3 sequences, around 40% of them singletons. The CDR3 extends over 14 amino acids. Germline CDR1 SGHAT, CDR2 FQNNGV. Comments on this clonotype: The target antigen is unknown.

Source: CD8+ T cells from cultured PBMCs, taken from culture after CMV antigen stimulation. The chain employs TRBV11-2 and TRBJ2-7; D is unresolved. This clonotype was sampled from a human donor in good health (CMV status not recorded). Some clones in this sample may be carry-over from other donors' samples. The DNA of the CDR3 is TGTGCGGCCAATGGACGCCTGGTCCCCTACGAGCAGTACTTC. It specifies CAANGRLVPYEQYF.